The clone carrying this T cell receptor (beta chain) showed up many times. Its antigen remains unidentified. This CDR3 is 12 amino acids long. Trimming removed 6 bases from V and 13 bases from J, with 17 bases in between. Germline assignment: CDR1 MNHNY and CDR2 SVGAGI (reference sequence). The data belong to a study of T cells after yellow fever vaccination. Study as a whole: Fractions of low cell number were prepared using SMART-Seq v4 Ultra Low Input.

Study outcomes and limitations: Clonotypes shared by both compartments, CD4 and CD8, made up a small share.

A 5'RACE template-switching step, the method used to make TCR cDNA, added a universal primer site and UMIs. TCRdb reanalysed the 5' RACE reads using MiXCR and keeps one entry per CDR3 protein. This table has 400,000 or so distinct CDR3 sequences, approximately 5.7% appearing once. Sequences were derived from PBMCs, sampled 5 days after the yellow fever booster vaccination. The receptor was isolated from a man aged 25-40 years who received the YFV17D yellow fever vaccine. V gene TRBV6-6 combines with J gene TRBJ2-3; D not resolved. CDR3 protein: CASSSDSHTEYF. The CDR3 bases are TGTGCCAGCAGCTCCGACTCACACACAGAGTATTTT.